This T cell receptor (beta chain) originates from a study of somatic mutations in cytotoxic T cells in rheumatoid arthritis. Study-level information: Immediately following diagnosis and ahead of any treatment, patient blood (under 31 ml EDTA) was drawn. Overall study results and limits: The study found that the largest CD8+ clone exceeded 20% of CD8+ cells in about an eighth of the 65 patients.

After removal of 5 bases from V and 4 bases from J, the junction contained 7 bases not matched to a gene. CDR1 and CDR2 from the germline V gene are SEHNR and FQNEAQ (reference sequence). The CDR3 runs to 15 residues. The repertoire was sequenced with immunoSEQ multiplex PCR; TCRdb's copy has only in-frame clones and lacks some. The sample includes about 23,000 clones, approximately 80% seen only once; the top ten take 3.8%. This clone was seen once. As yet, its antigen is unknown. Each population, CD4+ and CD8+ cells, was isolated by positive magnetic bead selection and checked for purity by flow cytometry.

Sequenced input: CD8+ T cells sorted from blood. The TCR comes from an adult with rheumatoid arthritis. The V gene is TRBV7-9, the J gene TRBJ1-1; 10 bases agree with TRBD1. The CDR3 DNA is TGTGCCAGCAGCAGCAGACAGGGGGCGAGCACTGAAGCTTTCTTT. It codes for CASSSRQGASTEAFF. Looking up the rest from reference TRBV7-9 and TRBJ1-1 gives the full variable domain: DTGVSQNPRHKITKRGQNVTFRCDPISEHNRLYWYRQTLGQGPEFLTYFQNEAQLEKSRLLSDRFSAERPKGSFSTLEIQRTEQGDSAMYLCASSSRQGASTEAFFGQGTRLTVV.